Listed below are T cell receptor beta chains from one sample, sequenced in a study of shared clonotypes between healthy human individuals. The assay was immunoSEQ multiplex PCR, and TCRdb's table has in-frame clones only and misses some. This sample has millions of clones, with 85% to 95% found just once. The source material was naive CD4+ T cells from PBMCs. Receptors originate from a man younger than 35 in good health. Some clones in this sample may be carry-over from other donors' samples. The CDR3 runs from the conserved cysteine through the conserved F or W. A D gene is named only where the DNA matches it firmly. Rows may omit the clone size; those that give it use once, few, many or a size class.

>TRBD2|TRBV11-2|NA|TRBJ2-2
TGTGCCAGCAGCTTACACGGGAGGGCCCTCACCGGGGAGCTGTTTTTT
CASSLHGRALTGELFF
>NA|TRBV5-1|once|TRBJ2-1
TGCGCCAGCAGCTTGATGGAGGGGCAGCAGTTCTTC
CASSLMEGQQFF
>NA|TRBV18|few|TRBJ1-1
TGTGCCAGCTCAGACCGGGGCCTGAACACTGAAGCTTTCTTT
CASSDRGLNTEAFF
>NA|TRBV7-2|NA|TRBJ2-7
TGTGCCAGCAGCTCACAGGGGGGGAGGGTGGACGAGCAGTACTTC
CASSSQGGRVDEQYF
>TRBD2|TRBV19|NA|TRBJ2-5
TGTGCCAGTAGTTCCGGTCGCGCGGGAGTAATAGAGACCCAGTACTTC
CASSSGRAGVIETQYF
>TRBD1|TRBV28|NA|TRBJ1-1
TGTGCCAGCAGCGGACAGGGGGCCTTGAACACTGAAGCTTTCTTT
CASSGQGALNTEAFF
>NA|TRBV7-3|NA|TRBJ2-1
TGTGCCAGCAAAACGGCGGGTAGCTCCTACAATGAGCAGTTCTTC
CASKTAGSSYNEQFF
>NA|TRBV7-8|NA|TRBJ2-2
TGTGCCAGCAGCTTAGAGACAGCGCTGAACACCGGGGAGCTGTTTTTT
CASSLETALNTGELFF
>NA|TRBV29-1|NA|TRBJ2-3
TGCAGCGTTTCCAGCAACACAGATACGCAGTATTTT
CSVSSNTDTQYF
>NA|TRBV7-3|NA|TRBJ2-1
TGTGCCAGCAGCTTACTAGGCCCTGGCGACAATGAGCAGTTCTTC
CASSLLGPGDNEQFF
>NA|TRBV4-1|NA|TRBJ2-7
TGCGCCAGCAGCCCCTTGAGGGGCGAGCAGTACTTC
CASSPLRGEQYF
>NA|TRBV28|NA|TRBJ2-5
TGTGCCAGCAGTTTATCTAGTCCACTTGACCAGTACTTC
CASSLSSPLDQYF
>NA|TRBV27|NA|TRBJ2-7
TGTGCCAGCAGTCTCATATCGGGACCCTATTACGAGCAGTACTTC
CASSLISGPYYEQYF
>NA|TRBV28|NA|TRBJ1-5
TGTGCCAGCAGCGGAGGGCCCCAGCATTTT
CASSGGPQHF
>TRBD1|TRBV18|NA|TRBJ1-4
TGTGCCAGCTCACCACAGCCGGGACAGGATAATGAAAAACTGTTTTTT
CASSPQPGQDNEKLFF
>NA|TRBV2|NA|TRBJ1-2
TGTGCCAGCAGTGAAACTGACATCGGCTATGGCTACACCTTC
CASSETDIGYGYTF
>TRBD1|TRBV5-8|NA|TRBJ1-5
TGTGCCAGCAGCTTGGGGGACAGGAACAATCAGCCCCAGCATTTT
CASSLGDRNNQPQHF
>NA|TRBV7-9|NA|TRBJ1-6
TGTGCCAGCAGCTATCAAGGGGCAGATAATTCACCCCTCCACTTT
CASSYQGADNSPLHF
>TRBD1|TRBV28|NA|TRBJ2-5
TGTGCCAGCAGTTCACCCGGGACAGGTTTAGAGACCCAGTACTTC
CASSSPGTGLETQYF
>NA|TRBV11-1|NA|TRBJ2-1
TGTGCCAGCAGCCCCTCGGCTGATGTCGATGAGCAGTTCTTC
CASSPSADVDEQFF
>NA|TRBV28|once|TRBJ1-2
TGTGCCAGCAGTTTAAGTACAGGAGGGCCTGGGGTTGGTGGCTACACCTTC
CASSLSTGGPGVGGYTF
>NA|TRBV5-1|few|TRBJ1-2
TGCGCCAGCAGCTTGGGACGGATTTCCTATGGCTACACCTTC
CASSLGRISYGYTF
>NA|TRBV7-2|NA|TRBJ2-5
TGTGCCAGCAGCCCCCAGGCAGGTGTAGTGGTAGAGACCCAGTACTTC
CASSPQAGVVVETQYF
>NA|TRBV15|NA|TRBJ2-1
TGTGCCACCAGCAGGGACTTCTACAATGAGCAGTTCTTC
CATSRDFYNEQFF
>TRBD2|TRBV2|NA|TRBJ2-1
TGTGCCAGCAGTGAGCGCGGGAGGCCGTTCTTC
CASSERGRPFF
>NA|TRBV7-7|NA|TRBJ2-1
TGTGCCAGCAGCCCAAGCTCAGGCGGCTCCTACAATGAGCAGTTCTTC
CASSPSSGGSYNEQFF
>NA|TRBV6-5|few|TRBJ1-1
TGTGCCAGCAGTTCCCGGACAGACCCGCAAGCTTTCTTT
CASSSRTDPQAFF
>NA|TRBV6-1|NA|TRBJ1-2
TGTGCCAGCCAAAACTTACAGGAGCTCTATGGCTACACCTTC
CASQNLQELYGYTF
>TRBD1|TRBV30|NA|TRBJ2-7
TGTGCCTGGAGTCACCGAGGGGGCCACGAGCAGTACTTC
CAWSHRGGHEQYF
>NA|TRBV7-3|NA|TRBJ2-1
TGTGCCAGCAGCTTAACACGGGGGGCGCCGTACAATGAGCAGTTCTTC
CASSLTRGAPYNEQFF
>NA|TRBV5-1|NA|TRBJ1-1
TGCGCCAGCAGCTTGGTGGGTCTGGGAGTAGACACTGAAGCTTTCTTT
CASSLVGLGVDTEAFF
>TRBD1|TRBV15|NA|TRBJ2-5
TGTGCCACCACCTTCGGATCCACCGGGACAGGGACAGAGACCCAGTACTTC
CATTFGSTGTGTETQYF
>NA|TRBV19|NA|TRBJ1-2
TGTGCCAGTACCCCCGGTTCTTCGCCCTATGGCTACACCTTC
CASTPGSSPYGYTF
>TRBD2|TRBV5-1|once|TRBJ2-1
TGCGCCAGCAGCTTGGATGTGGCGGGAGCTACAAGTGAGCAGTTCTTC
CASSLDVAGATSEQFF
>NA|TRBV9|NA|TRBJ2-1
TGTGCCAGCAGCGTAGACGGGGGGCACTACAATGAGCAGTTCTTC
CASSVDGGHYNEQFF
>NA|TRBV5-6|NA|TRBJ2-1
TGTGCCAGCAGCCCGGACTTGAGGGTAGGGAATGAGCAGTTCTTC
CASSPDLRVGNEQFF